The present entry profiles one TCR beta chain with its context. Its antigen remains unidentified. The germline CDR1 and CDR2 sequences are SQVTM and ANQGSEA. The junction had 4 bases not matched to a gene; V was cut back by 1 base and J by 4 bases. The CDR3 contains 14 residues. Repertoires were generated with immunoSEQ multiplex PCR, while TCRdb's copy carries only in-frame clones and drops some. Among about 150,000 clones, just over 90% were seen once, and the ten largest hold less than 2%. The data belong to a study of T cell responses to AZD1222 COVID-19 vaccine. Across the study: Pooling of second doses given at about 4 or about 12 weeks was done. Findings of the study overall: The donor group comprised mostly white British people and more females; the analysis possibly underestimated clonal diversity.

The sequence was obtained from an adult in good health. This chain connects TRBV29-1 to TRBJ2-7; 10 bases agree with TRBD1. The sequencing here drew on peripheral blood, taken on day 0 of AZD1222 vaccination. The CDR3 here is CSVEVPGQGYEQYF. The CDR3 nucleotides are TGCAGCGTTGAAGTCCCGGGACAGGGGTACGAGCAGTACTTC.